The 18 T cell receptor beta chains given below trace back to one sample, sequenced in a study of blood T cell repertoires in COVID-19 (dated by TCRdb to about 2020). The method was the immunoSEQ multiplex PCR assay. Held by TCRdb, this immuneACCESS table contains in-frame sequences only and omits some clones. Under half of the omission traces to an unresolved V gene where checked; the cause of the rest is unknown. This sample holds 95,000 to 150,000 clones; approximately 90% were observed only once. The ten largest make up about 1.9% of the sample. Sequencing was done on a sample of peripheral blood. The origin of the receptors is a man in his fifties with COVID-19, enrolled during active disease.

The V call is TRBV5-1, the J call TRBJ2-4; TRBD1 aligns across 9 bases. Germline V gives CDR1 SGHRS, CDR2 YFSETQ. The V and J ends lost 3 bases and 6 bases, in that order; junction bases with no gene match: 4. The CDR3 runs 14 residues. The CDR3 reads CASSSGTGLNIQYF. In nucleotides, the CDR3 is TGCGCCAGCAGCTCCGGGACAGGGCTAAACATTCAGTACTTC. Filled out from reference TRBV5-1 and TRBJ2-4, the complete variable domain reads KAGVTQTPRYLIKTRGQQVTLSCSPISGHRSVSWYQQTPGQGLQFLFEYFSETQRNKGNFPGRFSGRQFSNSRSEMNVSTLELGDSALYLCASSSGTGLNIQYFGAGTRLSVL.

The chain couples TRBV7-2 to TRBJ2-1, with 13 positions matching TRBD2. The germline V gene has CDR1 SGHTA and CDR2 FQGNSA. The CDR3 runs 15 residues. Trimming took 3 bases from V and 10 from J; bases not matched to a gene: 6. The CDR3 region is CASSLTSGRMAEQFF. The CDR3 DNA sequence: TGTGCCAGCAGCTTGACTAGCGGGAGGATGGCGGAGCAGTTCTTC.

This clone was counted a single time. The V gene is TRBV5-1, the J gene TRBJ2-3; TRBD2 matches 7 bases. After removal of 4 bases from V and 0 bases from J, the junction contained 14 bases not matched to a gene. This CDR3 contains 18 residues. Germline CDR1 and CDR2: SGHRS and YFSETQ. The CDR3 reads CASSLVGVLAASTDTQYF. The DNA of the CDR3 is TGCGCCAGCAGCCTTGTCGGTGTCCTAGCGGCTAGCACAGATACGCAGTATTTT. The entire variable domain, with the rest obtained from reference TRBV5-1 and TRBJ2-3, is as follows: KAGVTQTPRYLIKTRGQQVTLSCSPISGHRSVSWYQQTPGQGLQFLFEYFSETQRNKGNFPGRFSGRQFSNSRSEMNVSTLELGDSALYLCASSLVGVLAASTDTQYFGPGTRLTVL.

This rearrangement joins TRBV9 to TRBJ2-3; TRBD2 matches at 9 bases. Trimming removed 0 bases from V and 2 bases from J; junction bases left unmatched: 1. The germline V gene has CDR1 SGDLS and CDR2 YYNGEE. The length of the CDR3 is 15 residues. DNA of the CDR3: TGTGCCAGCAGCGTAGGGACTAGCGTCACAGATACGCAGTATTTT. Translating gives CASSVGTSVTDTQYF. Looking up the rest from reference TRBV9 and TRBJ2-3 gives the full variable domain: DSGVTQTPKHLITATGQRVTLRCSPRSGDLSVYWYQQSLDQGLQFLIQYYNGEERAKGNILERFSAQQFPDLHSELNLSSLELGDSALYFCASSVGTSVTDTQYFGPGTRLTVL.

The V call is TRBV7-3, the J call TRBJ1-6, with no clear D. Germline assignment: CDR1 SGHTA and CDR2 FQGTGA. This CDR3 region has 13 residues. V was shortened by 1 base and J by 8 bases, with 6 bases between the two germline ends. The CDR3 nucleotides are TGTGCCAGCAGCTTAATCGAGGATTCACCCCTCCACTTT. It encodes CASSLIEDSPLHF.

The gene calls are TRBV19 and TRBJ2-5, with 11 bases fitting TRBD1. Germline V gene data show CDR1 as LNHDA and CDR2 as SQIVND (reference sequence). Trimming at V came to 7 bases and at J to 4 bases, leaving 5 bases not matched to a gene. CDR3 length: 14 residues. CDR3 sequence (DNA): TGTGCCAGTACCGGACAGGGGGCGGGAGAGACCCAGTACTTC. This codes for CASTGQGAGETQYF.

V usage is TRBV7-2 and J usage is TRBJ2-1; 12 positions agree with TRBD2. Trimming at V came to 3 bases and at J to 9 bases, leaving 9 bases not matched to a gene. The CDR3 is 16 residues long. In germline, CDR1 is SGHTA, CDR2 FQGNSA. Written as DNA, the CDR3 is TGTGCCAGCAGCTTTCCTAGCGGGAGGGTTGAAGCTGAGCAGTTCTTC. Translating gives CASSFPSGRVEAEQFF.

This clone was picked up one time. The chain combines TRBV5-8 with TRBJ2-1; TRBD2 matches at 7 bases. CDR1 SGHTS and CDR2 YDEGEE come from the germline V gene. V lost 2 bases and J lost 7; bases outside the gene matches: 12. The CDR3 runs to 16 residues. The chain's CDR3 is CASSLFSSGPGNEQFF. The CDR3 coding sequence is TGTGCCAGCAGCTTATTCTCTAGCGGTCCCGGGAATGAGCAGTTCTTC.

CDR3 in amino acids: CASSQEQGGSYGYTF. CDR3 nucleotide sequence: TGTGCCAGCAGCCAAGAACAGGGCGGTTCCTATGGCTACACCTTC. The chain is built from TRBV4-2 and TRBJ1-2; weak D call: TRBD1 (6 bases). Germline lookup yields CDR1 LGHNA and CDR2 YNFKEQ. Trimming shortened V by 0 bases and J by 4 bases, and 12 bases separated the two germline ends. This CDR3 has 15 residues.

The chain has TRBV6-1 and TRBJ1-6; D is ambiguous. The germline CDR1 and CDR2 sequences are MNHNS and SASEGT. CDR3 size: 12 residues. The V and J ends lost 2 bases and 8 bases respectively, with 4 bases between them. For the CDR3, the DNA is TGTGCCAGCAGTGAACGGGATTCACCCCTCCACTTT. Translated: CASSERDSPLHF.

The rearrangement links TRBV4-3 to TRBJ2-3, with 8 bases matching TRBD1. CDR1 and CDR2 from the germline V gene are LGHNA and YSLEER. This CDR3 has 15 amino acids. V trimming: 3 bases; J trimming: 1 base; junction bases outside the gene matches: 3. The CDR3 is CASSQGGQGTDTQYF. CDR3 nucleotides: TGCGCCAGCAGCCAGGGGGGACAGGGCACAGATACGCAGTATTTT.

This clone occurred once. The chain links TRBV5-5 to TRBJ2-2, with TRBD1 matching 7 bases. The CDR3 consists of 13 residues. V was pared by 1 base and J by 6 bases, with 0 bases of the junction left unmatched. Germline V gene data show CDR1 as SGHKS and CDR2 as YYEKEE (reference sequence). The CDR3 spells CASSLTGAGELFF. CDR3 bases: TGTGCCAGCAGCTTGACAGGGGCCGGGGAGCTGTTTTTT.

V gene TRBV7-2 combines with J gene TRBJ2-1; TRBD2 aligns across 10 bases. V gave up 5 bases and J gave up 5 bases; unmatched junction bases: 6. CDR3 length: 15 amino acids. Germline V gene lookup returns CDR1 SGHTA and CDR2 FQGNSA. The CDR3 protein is CASSTGTSENNEQFF. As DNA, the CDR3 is TGTGCCAGCAGCACCGGGACTAGCGAAAACAATGAGCAGTTCTTC.

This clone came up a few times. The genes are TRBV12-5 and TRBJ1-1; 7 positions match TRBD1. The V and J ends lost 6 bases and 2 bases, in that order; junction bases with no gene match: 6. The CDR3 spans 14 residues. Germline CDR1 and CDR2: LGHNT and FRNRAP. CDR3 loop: CASGSGTANTEAFF. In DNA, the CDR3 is TGTGCTAGTGGCTCCGGGACAGCAAACACTGAAGCTTTCTTT. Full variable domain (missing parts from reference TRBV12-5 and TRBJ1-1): DARVTQTPRHKVTEMGQEVTMRCQPILGHNTVFWYRQTMMQGLELLAYFRNRAPLDDSGMPKDRFSAEMPDATLATLKIQPSEPRDSAVYFCASGSGTANTEAFFGQGTRLTVV.

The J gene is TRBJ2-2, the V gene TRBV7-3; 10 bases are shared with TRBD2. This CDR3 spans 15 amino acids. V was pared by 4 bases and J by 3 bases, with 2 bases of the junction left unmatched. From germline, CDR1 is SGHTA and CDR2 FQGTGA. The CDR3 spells CASSSSGSDTGELFF. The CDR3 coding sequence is TGTGCCAGCAGCTCTAGCGGGAGTGACACCGGGGAGCTGTTTTTT.

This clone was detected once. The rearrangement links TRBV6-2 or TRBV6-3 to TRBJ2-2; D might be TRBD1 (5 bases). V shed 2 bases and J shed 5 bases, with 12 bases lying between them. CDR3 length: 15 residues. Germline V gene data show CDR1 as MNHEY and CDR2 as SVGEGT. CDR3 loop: CASSYAQGWTGELFF. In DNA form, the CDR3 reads TGTGCCAGCAGTTACGCCCAGGGATGGACCGGGGAGCTGTTTTTT.

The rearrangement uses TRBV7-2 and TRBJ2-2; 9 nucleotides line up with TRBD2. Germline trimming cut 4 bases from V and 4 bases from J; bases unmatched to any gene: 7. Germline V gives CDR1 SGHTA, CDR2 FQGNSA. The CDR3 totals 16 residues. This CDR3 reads CASSSPFSGGTGELFF. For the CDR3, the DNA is TGTGCCAGCAGCTCCCCCTTTAGCGGGGGCACCGGGGAGCTGTTTTTT.

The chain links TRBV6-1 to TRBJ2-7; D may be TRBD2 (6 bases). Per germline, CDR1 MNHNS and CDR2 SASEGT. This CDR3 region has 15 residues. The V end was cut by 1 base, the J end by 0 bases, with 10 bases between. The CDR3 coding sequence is TGTGCCAGCAGTGAAGTAGGAGGGAGCTCCTACGAGCAGTACTTC. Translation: CASSEVGGSSYEQYF.